This entry features one T cell receptor beta chain sequence. This sample is drawn from a study of T cell changes during pregnancy in multiple sclerosis. The V end was cut by 1 base, the J end by 7 bases, with 9 bases between. The CDR3 totals 13 residues. CDR1 MNHNY and CDR2 SVGAGI come from the germline V gene (reference sequence). Data came from immunoSEQ multiplex PCR; TCRdb stores just in-frame clones and leaves some out. The sample holds about 59,000 clones; 93% are singletons and the top ten take about 0.33%. This rearrangement joins TRBV6-6 to TRBJ2-3; no clear D gene. The specimen was CD4+ T cells from peripheral blood mononuclear cells, collected before pregnancy. This receptor was obtained from a female donor with multiple sclerosis, enrolled in a pregnancy study. The CDR3: CASSYFLENTQYF. Here the CDR3 DNA reads TGTGCCAGCAGTTACTTTCTAGAGAATACGCAGTATTTT.